This TCR beta chain comes out of a study of patients and donors after allogeneic stem cell transplantation. Using its own MiXCR run on the RT-PCR reads, TCRdb lists one record per CDR3 protein. Of approximately 250,000 distinct CDR3 sequences in the sample, approximately 14% were seen once. This clonotype was observed a handful of times. Germline assignment: CDR1 LNHNV and CDR2 YYDKDF (reference sequence). V lost 1 base, J lost 1 base, and 15 bases lay in between. The CDR3 sequence is 17 residues long. The chain links TRBV15 to TRBJ2-3; no clear D. What was sequenced was blood, either unsorted or a sorted T cell fraction (not recorded which). The sequence came from a human donor who was either an allogeneic HSCT recipient or a stem cell or donor lymphocyte infusion donor (not recorded which). It is not recorded whose cells these are; they may come from a transplant donor. CDR3 amino acids: CATSRGVWQAGTDTQYF. CDR3 in DNA: TGTGCCACCAGCAGAGGAGTTTGGCAGGCCGGCACAGATACGCAGTATTTT. Full variable domain (missing parts from reference TRBV15 and TRBJ2-3): DAMVIQNPRYQVTQFGKPVTLSCSQTLNHNVMYWYQQKSSQAPKLLFHYYDKDFNNEADTPDNFQSRRPNTSFCFLDIRSPGLGDTAMYLCATSRGVWQAGTDTQYFGPGTRLTVL.